A selection of T cell receptor beta chains follows, all from one sample in a study of shared clonotypes between healthy human individuals. Clones were sequenced by immunoSEQ multiplex PCR, and TCRdb holds only the in-frame ones, with some missing. In the table there are some 2 million clones, roughly 95% of which are singletons. Sequenced sample: naive CD8+ T cells sorted from blood. The origin of the receptors is a man aged 18 to 29 in good health. The CDR3 runs from the conserved cysteine through the conserved F or W. A D gene is named only where the DNA matches it firmly. The size entry is marked missing in some rows and otherwise reads once, few, many or a size class.

clone size,J gene,D gene,V gene,CDR3 protein,CDR3 DNA
.,TRBJ2-7,.,TRBV7-9,CASSLVSGYSYEQYF,TGTGCCAGCAGCTTAGTGAGCGGTTACTCCTACGAGCAGTACTTC
.,TRBJ2-3,.,TRBV19,CASSGASTDTQYF,TGTGCCAGTAGCGGTGCTAGCACAGATACGCAGTATTTT
.,TRBJ1-5,.,TRBV7-9,CASSSGEGHQPQHF,TGTGCCAGCAGCTCGGGAGAGGGTCATCAGCCCCAGCATTTT
.,TRBJ2-7,.,TRBV5-1,CASSPTWNRVGHEQYF,TGCGCCAGCAGCCCCACATGGAACAGGGTGGGCCACGAGCAGTACTTC
once,TRBJ2-1,.,TRBV4-1,CASSQTDSGNEQFF,TGCGCCAGCAGCCAAACGGACAGCGGTAATGAGCAGTTCTTC
.,TRBJ2-5,.,TRBV29-1,CSVEDGKRQETQYF,TGCAGCGTTGAAGATGGGAAAAGGCAAGAGACCCAGTACTTC
.,TRBJ2-1,.,TRBV6-1,CASSDARGLYNEQFF,TGTGCCAGCAGTGATGCCCGGGGCCTATACAATGAGCAGTTCTTC
.,TRBJ2-2,.,TRBV28,CASSPWTSNTGELFF,TGTGCCAGCAGTCCCTGGACCTCGAACACCGGGGAGCTGTTTTTT
.,TRBJ2-5,.,TRBV5-4,CASSFAPGSYETQYF,TGTGCCAGCAGCTTTGCCCCAGGCAGTTATGAGACCCAGTACTTC
.,TRBJ2-7,.,TRBV19,CASSAQGLVYEQYF,TGTGCCAGTAGTGCCCAGGGGTTGGTCTACGAGCAGTACTTC
.,TRBJ2-3,TRBD2,TRBV30,CAWSVGLAGADTQYF,TGTGCCTGGAGTGTCGGTCTAGCGGGAGCAGATACGCAGTATTTT
.,TRBJ1-1,.,TRBV10-3,CAISAQGGNTEAFF,TGTGCCATCAGTGCGCAGGGAGGGAACACTGAAGCTTTCTTT
once,TRBJ1-1,TRBD1,TRBV28,CASSDRGLAEAFF,TGTGCCAGCAGTGACAGGGGCTTAGCTGAAGCTTTCTTT
.,TRBJ2-7,TRBD1,TRBV27,CASSPGQGLSYEQYF,TGTGCCAGCAGTCCGGGACAGGGTCTCTCCTACGAGCAGTACTTC
.,TRBJ1-1,.,TRBV28,CASSLVGAKHEAFF,TGTGCCAGCAGTTTAGTGGGGGCGAAACATGAAGCTTTCTTT
.,TRBJ1-3,.,TRBV2,CASREGRGSGNTIYF,TGTGCCAGCAGGGAGGGAAGGGGCTCTGGAAACACCATATATTTT
.,TRBJ2-7,TRBD1,TRBV27,CASSWDRTYEQYF,TGTGCCAGCAGTTGGGACAGGACCTACGAGCAGTACTTC